One and the same sample provided the 30 T cell receptor beta chains below, sequenced in a study of T cells in localized non-small cell lung cancer. Repertoires were generated with immunoSEQ multiplex PCR, while TCRdb's copy carries only in-frame clones and drops some. This sample yields around 1,900 clones, of which 18% are seen a single time; over 20% belongs to the top ten. The specimen was lung tumor tissue, collected before any cancer treatment. Receptors were obtained from a female donor over 55 with stage I squamous cell lung carcinoma.

The rearrangement joins TRBV5-1 to TRBJ2-1, with unresolved D. Germline assignment: CDR1 SGHRS and CDR2 YFSETQ. The CDR3 totals 15 residues. The V and J ends lost 2 bases and 1 base respectively, with 10 bases between them. The CDR3 DNA sequence: TGCGCCAGCAGCTTCAATTCGCGTTCCTACAATGAGCAGTTCTTC. Translation: CASSFNSRSYNEQFF.

This sequence joins TRBV18 and TRBJ2-5; D gene uncertain. Germline assignment: CDR1 KGHSH and CDR2 LQKENI. V lost 3 bases and J 5 bases, leaving 7 bases between the germline ends. The CDR3 length is 12 residues. CDR3 region: CASSPLGETQYF. CDR3 DNA sequence: TGTGCCAGCTCACCGTTGGGGGAGACCCAGTACTTC.

This clone has a handful of counts. The chain has TRBV18 and TRBJ2-7; 12 positions match TRBD2. This CDR3 has 14 residues. V shed 4 bases, J shed 5 bases, and the junction held 3 bases outside the gene matches. Germline CDR1 KGHSH, CDR2 LQKENI. Here the CDR3 DNA reads TGTGCCAGCTCACAGACTAGCGGGAGCGACGAGCAGTACTTC. Translating gives CASSQTSGSDEQYF. The full variable domain, completed using reference TRBV18 and TRBJ2-7, is NAGVMQNPRHLVRRRGQEARLRCSPMKGHSHVYWYRQLPEEGLKFMVYLQKENIIDESGMPKERFSAEFPKEGPSILRIQQVVRGDSAAYFCASSQTSGSDEQYFGPGTRLTVT.

In this sample, this clone is medium-sized. V is TRBV11-3 and J is TRBJ2-1; TRBD1 agrees at 8 bases. Looked up from germline, CDR1 is SGHNT and CDR2 is YENEEA. The J segment lost 8 bases and the V segment lost 6 bases, leaving 12 bases of the junction unmatched. The CDR3 spans 15 residues. CDR3 loop: CASSLTGQGFYEQFF. Written as DNA, the CDR3 is TGTGCCAGCAGTCTCACCGGACAGGGCTTCTATGAGCAGTTCTTC. The whole variable domain, filled in from reference TRBV11-3 and TRBJ2-1, reads EAGVVQSPRYKIIEKKQPVAFWCNPISGHNTLYWYLQNLGQGPELLIRYENEEAVDDSQLPKDRFSAERLKGVDSTLKIQPAELGDSAVYLCASSLTGQGFYEQFFGPGTRLTVL.

This clone has more than one count but fewer than ten. V gene TRBV9 combines with J gene TRBJ1-3; D not resolved. In germline, CDR1 is SGDLS, CDR2 YYNGEE. V lost 0 bases, J lost 0 bases, and 4 bases lay in between. This CDR3 has 14 residues. The CDR3 coding sequence is TGTGCCAGCAGCGTAGGACTCTCTGGAAACACCATATATTTT. It is translated as CASSVGLSGNTIYF. The full variable domain, rest sourced from reference TRBV9 and TRBJ1-3, is DSGVTQTPKHLITATGQRVTLRCSPRSGDLSVYWYQQSLDQGLQFLIQYYNGEERAKGNILERFSAQQFPDLHSELNLSSLELGDSALYFCASSVGLSGNTIYFGEGSWLTVV.

The chain couples TRBV6-8 to TRBJ1-3; D unclear. The V gene lost 0 bases and the J gene lost 2 bases, with 5 bases spanning the gap. CDR1 and CDR2 from the germline V gene are MNHGY and SAAAGT. This CDR3 region has 14 residues. CDR3 DNA: TGTGCCAGCAGTTACTCCCCAGCTGGAAACACCATATATTTT. It codes for CASSYSPAGNTIYF.

This rearrangement joins TRBV11-3 to TRBJ2-3, with D perhaps TRBD1 or TRBD2 (5 bases each). Germline CDR1 is SGHNT and CDR2 is YENEEA. The CDR3 sequence is 15 residues long. Trimming stripped 2 bases from V and 4 bases from J, with 13 bases between. The CDR3 region is CASSLRGASADTQYF. The DNA of the CDR3 is TGTGCCAGCAGCTTACGAGGGGCCTCGGCAGATACGCAGTATTTT.

Only a few counts were recorded for this clone. J is TRBJ1-1 and V is TRBV5-1; D gene ambiguous. The germline V gene has CDR1 SGHRS and CDR2 YFSETQ. V was pared by 0 bases and J by 2 bases, with 8 bases between. The CDR3 totals 14 residues. In nucleotides, the CDR3 is TGCGCCAGCAGCTTGGCCCTGGCAAACACTGAAGCTTTCTTT. This codes for CASSLALANTEAFF.

This clone is categorized as medium-sized. The chain's CDR3 is CASSLVFVDRGQEIRETQYF. The DNA of the CDR3 is TGTGCCAGCAGCTTAGTCTTTGTGGACAGGGGACAGGAAATCCGAGAGACCCAGTACTTC. V and J are TRBV11-3 and TRBJ2-5; 9 positions match TRBD1. With V trimmed by 1 base and J by 4 bases, 19 bases remained unmatched. The germline gives CDR1 SGHNT, CDR2 YENEEA. The CDR3 has 20 amino acids.

A few counts support this clone. The chain has TRBV11-3 and TRBJ2-1; D possibly corresponds to TRBD2 (5 bases). V was pared by 2 bases and J by 1 base, with 12 bases between. In germline, CDR1 is SGHNT, CDR2 YENEEA. CDR3 length: 16 amino acids. CDR3 in amino acids: CASSLRGADSYNEQFF. CDR3 DNA: TGTGCCAGCAGCTTAAGAGGAGCGGATTCCTACAATGAGCAGTTCTTC.

This clone was observed at least ten times. The chain employs TRBV11-3 and TRBJ2-3; 11 nucleotides align to TRBD2. Germline CDR1 is SGHNT and CDR2 is YENEEA. The CDR3 totals 18 residues. Trimming cost V 3 bases and J 2 bases; bases outside gene matches: 10. For the CDR3, the DNA is TGTGCCAGCAGCTTCCCTGGACTAGCGGGTTACCTCACAGATACGCAGTATTTT. As protein: CASSFPGLAGYLTDTQYF.

This clone was picked up a small number of times. The chain uses TRBV9 and TRBJ2-1; 8 nucleotides line up with TRBD2. The V gene's germline CDR1 is SGDLS and CDR2 YYNGEE. The V and J ends lost 7 bases and 1 base, in that order; junction bases with no gene match: 4. The CDR3 extends over 14 amino acids. The CDR3 bases are TGTGCCAGCGGTAGCGGGAAATCCTACAATGAGCAGTTCTTC. It is translated as CASGSGKSYNEQFF.

The CDR3 region is CASSYVAGHNEQFF. The CDR3 coding sequence is TGTGCCAGCAGTTACGTAGCGGGACACAATGAGCAGTTCTTC. The chain has TRBV6-8 and TRBJ2-1; 8 bases fit TRBD2. Germline V gene sequence: CDR1 MNHGY, CDR2 SAAAGT. Trimming removed 2 bases from V and 5 bases from J; junction bases left unmatched: 2. The CDR3 covers 14 residues.

Only a few counts were recorded for this clone. This chain joins TRBV30 and TRBJ1-4, with D uncertain. Germline V CDR1 and CDR2: GTSNPN, SVGIG (reference sequence). The CDR3 spans 13 residues. Trimming took off 3 bases at V and 11 bases at J, with 16 bases between the two ends. The CDR3: CAWSPVGLGKLFF. The CDR3, as DNA: TGTGCCTGGAGCCCCGTGGGATTGGGGAAACTGTTTTTT.

This clone was counted a single time. CDR3 bases: TGTGCCAGTAGTATCATGGGGGGTTTCAATGAGCAGTTCTTC. Amino acids: CASSIMGGFNEQFF. The V gene is TRBV19, the J gene TRBJ2-1; a possible D gene is TRBD2 (6 bases). Germline CDR1 LNHDA, CDR2 SQIVND (reference sequence). V was pared by 3 bases and J by 6 bases, with 12 bases between. This CDR3 region has 14 residues.

A few counts support this clone. The genes are TRBV11-3 and TRBJ2-7; 8 bases align to TRBD2. Germline V gene sequence: CDR1 SGHNT, CDR2 YENEEA. V dropped 3 bases and J dropped 4; count of bases not matched to a gene: 5. The CDR3 has 14 amino acids. The CDR3 spells CASSLMSGSYEQYF. The CDR3 DNA sequence: TGTGCCAGCAGCTTGATGAGCGGGAGTTACGAGCAGTACTTC.

This rearrangement joins TRBV11-3 to TRBJ2-7, with 12 bases matching TRBD2. V was clipped by 6 bases and J by 6 bases; unmatched bases: 6. Germline V gene data show CDR1 as SGHNT and CDR2 as YENEEA. The CDR3 has 14 residues. CDR3 DNA sequence: TGTGCCAGCAGTTCGACTAGCGGGAGCGGCGAGCAGTACTTC. This gives the protein CASSSTSGSGEQYF. The full variable domain, completed using reference TRBV11-3 and TRBJ2-7, is EAGVVQSPRYKIIEKKQPVAFWCNPISGHNTLYWYLQNLGQGPELLIRYENEEAVDDSQLPKDRFSAERLKGVDSTLKIQPAELGDSAVYLCASSSTSGSGEQYFGPGTRLTVT.

This clone is termed medium-sized. The chain combines TRBV9 with TRBJ2-7; 12 bases map to TRBD1. The V gene end was trimmed by 4 bases and the J gene end by 6 bases; junction bases not matched to a gene: 14. Germline V gene lookup returns CDR1 SGDLS and CDR2 YYNGEE. The CDR3 is 17 residues long. The CDR3 DNA sequence: TGTGCCAGCAGCTCCGGCGGGACAGGGGGCCCGGGGGGCGAGCAGTACTTC. Amino acids: CASSSGGTGGPGGEQYF.

This chain connects TRBV11-3 to TRBJ1-2; 11 bases agree with TRBD1. From germline, CDR1 is SGHNT and CDR2 YENEEA. V shed 6 bases and J 4 bases; nucleotides not matched to a gene: 4. The CDR3 sequence is 14 residues long. The CDR3 sequence: CASSGQGARYGYTF. CDR3 in DNA: TGTGCCAGCAGTGGACAGGGGGCTCGCTATGGCTACACCTTC.

At least ten counts were recorded for this clone. This chain uses TRBV2 with TRBJ1-5; maybe TRBD1 (5 bases). Trimming took 5 bases from V and 2 from J, leaving 13 bases between them. The length of the CDR3 is 15 residues. Germline-derived CDR1 and CDR2 are SNHLY and FYNNEI. The CDR3 coding sequence is TGTGCCAGCAGTCTGGGGGGGGTAGGCAATCAGCCCCAGCATTTT. It yields the protein CASSLGGVGNQPQHF.

This clone has a handful of counts. The chain has TRBV18 and TRBJ1-1; 9 nucleotides align to TRBD1. The V and J ends lost 3 bases and 6 bases, in that order; junction bases with no gene match: 8. Looked up from germline, CDR1 is KGHSH and CDR2 is LQKENI. This CDR3 has 15 amino acids. The CDR3 protein is CASSPGQGTTSEAFF. Here the CDR3 DNA reads TGTGCCAGCTCACCCGGACAGGGGACGACGTCTGAAGCTTTCTTT. Together with reference TRBV18 and TRBJ1-1, the CDR3 gives the full variable domain: NAGVMQNPRHLVRRRGQEARLRCSPMKGHSHVYWYRQLPEEGLKFMVYLQKENIIDESGMPKERFSAEFPKEGPSILRIQQVVRGDSAAYFCASSPGQGTTSEAFFGQGTRLTVV.

This clone was picked up a small number of times. The CDR3 here is CASREGKTEAFF. The DNA for the CDR3 is TGTGCCAGCCGAGAGGGGAAAACTGAAGCTTTCTTT. The chain recombines TRBV28 with TRBJ1-1; tentative D call: TRBD1 (5 bases). Germline V lookup: CDR1 MDHEN, CDR2 SYDVKM. The CDR3 runs 12 residues. The ends were cut back, 8 bases at V and 5 bases at J, with 12 bases in the middle.

The chain combines TRBV28 with TRBJ2-1; 8 bases are shared with TRBD2. The germline V gene has CDR1 MDHEN and CDR2 SYDVKM. The CDR3 length is 17 residues. V lost 4 bases, J lost 3 bases, and 11 bases stayed unmatched. CDR3 nucleotide sequence: TGTGCCAGCAGTTCCCCACCGGGGGGGTACGACTACAATGAGCAGTTCTTC. This gives the protein CASSSPPGGYDYNEQFF. Looking up the rest from reference TRBV28 and TRBJ2-1 gives the full variable domain: DVKVTQSSRYLVKRTGEKVFLECVQDMDHENMFWYRQDPGLGLRLIYFSYDVKMKEKGDIPEGYSVSREKKERFSLILESASTNQTSMYLCASSSPPGGYDYNEQFFGPGTRLTVL.

This clone is medium-sized (0.01 to 0.1%) in the sample. V gene TRBV11-3 combines with J gene TRBJ1-1, with 9 bases identical to TRBD1. J lost 4 bases, V lost 3 bases, and 6 bases had no gene match. The V gene's germline CDR1 is SGHNT and CDR2 YENEEA. This CDR3 spans 15 amino acids. This chain's CDR3 is CASSLEGTGSTEAFF. The CDR3, as DNA: TGTGCCAGCAGCTTGGAGGGGACAGGGAGCACTGAAGCTTTCTTT.

This clone is termed medium-sized. This rearrangement joins TRBV6-1 to TRBJ1-2, with D hard to call. In germline, CDR1 is MNHNS, CDR2 SASEGT. CDR3 length equals 12 residues. V lost 0 bases and J lost 7, with 6 bases in between. CDR3 nucleotides: TGTGCCAGCAGTGAAGCCGGTTTTGGCTACACCTTC. Its translation is CASSEAGFGYTF.

The chain recombines TRBV5-1 with TRBJ2-2, with TRBD2 identical over 15 bases. The CDR3 runs to 19 residues. The germline CDR1 and CDR2 sequences are SGHRS and YFSETQ. The J segment lost 3 bases and the V segment lost 4 bases, leaving 10 bases of the junction unmatched. This CDR3 is CASSPLPGLAGGYTGELFF. DNA of the CDR3: TGCGCCAGCAGCCCACTCCCGGGACTAGCGGGAGGTTACACCGGGGAGCTGTTTTTT.

This clone was counted a single time. The chain combines TRBV29-1 with TRBJ1-2; a weak D match, TRBD1 (6 bases). Germline CDR1 and CDR2: SQVTM and ANQGSEA. The CDR3 has 12 amino acids. Deletions cut 2 bases from V and 4 bases from J, with 8 bases between. The CDR3 loop is CSVERDTYGYTF. CDR3 nucleotide sequence: TGCAGCGTTGAACGGGACACCTATGGCTACACCTTC.

The chain couples TRBV9 to TRBJ2-3; a weak D match, TRBD2 (5 bases). Trimming left V 3 bases short and J 7 bases short, with 9 bases between. The CDR3 runs to 12 residues. Germline CDR1 reads SGDLS; CDR2 reads YYNGEE. The CDR3 loop reads CASSGGLNTQYF. The CDR3 DNA follows: TGTGCCAGCAGCGGAGGGTTAAATACGCAGTATTTT.

This chain links TRBV29-1 with TRBJ1-2; TRBD1 matches 7 bases. The V gene's germline CDR1 is SQVTM and CDR2 ANQGSEA. The V segment lost 3 bases and the J segment 0 bases; nucleotides outside the gene matches: 4. CDR3 length equals 14 residues. CDR3 in DNA: TGCAGCGTTGAGAGGACAGGTCCTAACTATGGCTACACCTTC. As protein: CSVERTGPNYGYTF. Full variable domain (outside the CDR3, taken from reference TRBV29-1 and TRBJ1-2): SAVISQKPSRDICQRGTSLTIQCQVDSQVTMMFWYRQQPGQSLTLIATANQGSEATYESGFVIDKFPISRPNLTFSTLTVSNMSPEDSSIYLCSVERTGPNYGYTFGSGTRLTVV.

This clone is medium-sized within its sample. This chain uses TRBV6-8 with TRBJ1-4; 8 bases fit TRBD1. V shed 6 bases, J shed 3 bases, and the junction held 12 bases outside the gene matches. The length of the CDR3 is 17 residues. CDR1 and CDR2 (germline): MNHGY, SAAAGT. This CDR3 is CASSQRGQGASNEKLFF. CDR3 nucleotide sequence: TGTGCCAGCAGCCAGAGGGGTCAGGGGGCTTCTAATGAAAAACTGTTTTTT.